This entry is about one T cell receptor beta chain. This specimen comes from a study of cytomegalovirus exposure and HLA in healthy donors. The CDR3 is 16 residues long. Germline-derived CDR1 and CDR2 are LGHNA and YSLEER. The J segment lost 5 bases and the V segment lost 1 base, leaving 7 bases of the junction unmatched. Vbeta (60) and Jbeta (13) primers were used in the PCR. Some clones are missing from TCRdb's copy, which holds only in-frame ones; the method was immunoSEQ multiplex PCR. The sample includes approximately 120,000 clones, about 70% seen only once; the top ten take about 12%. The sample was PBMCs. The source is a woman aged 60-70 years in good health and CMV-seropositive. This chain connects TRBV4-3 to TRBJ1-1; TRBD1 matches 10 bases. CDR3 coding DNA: TGCGCCAGCAGCCAAGTAGTAGGGGACAGGGGTACTGAAGCTTTCTTT. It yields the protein CASSQVVGDRGTEAFF.